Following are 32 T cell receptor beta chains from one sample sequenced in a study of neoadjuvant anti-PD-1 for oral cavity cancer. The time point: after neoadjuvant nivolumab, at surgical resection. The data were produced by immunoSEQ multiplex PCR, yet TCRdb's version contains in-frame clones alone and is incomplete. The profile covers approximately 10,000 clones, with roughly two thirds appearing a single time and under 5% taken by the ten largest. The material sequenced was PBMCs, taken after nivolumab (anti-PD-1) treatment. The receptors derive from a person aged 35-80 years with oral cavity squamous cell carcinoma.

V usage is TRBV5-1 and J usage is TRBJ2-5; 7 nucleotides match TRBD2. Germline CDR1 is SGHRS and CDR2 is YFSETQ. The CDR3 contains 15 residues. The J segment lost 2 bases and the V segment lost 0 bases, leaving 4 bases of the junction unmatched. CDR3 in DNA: TGCGCCAGCAGCTTGGTGACTAGCCTGCAAGAGACCCAGTACTTC. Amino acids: CASSLVTSLQETQYF.

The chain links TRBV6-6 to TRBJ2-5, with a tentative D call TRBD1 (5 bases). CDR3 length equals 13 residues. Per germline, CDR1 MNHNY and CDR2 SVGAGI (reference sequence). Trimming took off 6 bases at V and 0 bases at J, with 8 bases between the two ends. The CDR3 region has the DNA TGTGCCAGCAGCCGACAGAACCAAGAGACCCAGTACTTC. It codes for CASSRQNQETQYF.

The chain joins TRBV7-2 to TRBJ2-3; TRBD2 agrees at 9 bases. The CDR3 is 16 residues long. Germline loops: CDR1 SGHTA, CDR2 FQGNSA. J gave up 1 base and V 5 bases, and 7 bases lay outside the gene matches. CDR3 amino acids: CASSPSGGSRTDTQYF. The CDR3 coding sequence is TGTGCCAGCAGCCCCAGCGGGGGGTCTCGCACAGATACGCAGTATTTT.

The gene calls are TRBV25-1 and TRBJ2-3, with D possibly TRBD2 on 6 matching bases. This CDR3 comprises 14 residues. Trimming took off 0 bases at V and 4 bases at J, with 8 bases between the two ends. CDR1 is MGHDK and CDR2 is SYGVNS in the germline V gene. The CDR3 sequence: CASSEYRGADTQYF. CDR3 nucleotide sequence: TGTGCCAGCAGTGAATACCGCGGGGCAGATACGCAGTATTTT.

CDR3 amino acids: CASSPERLSADTQYF. CDR3 sequence (DNA): TGTGCCAGCTCCCCTGAGAGGTTGAGCGCAGATACGCAGTATTTT. The chain couples TRBV6-1 to TRBJ2-3; D remains ambiguous. Germline CDR1 MNHNS, CDR2 SASEGT. This CDR3 is built from 15 residues. V was trimmed by 8 bases and J by 4 bases, leaving 19 bases between them.

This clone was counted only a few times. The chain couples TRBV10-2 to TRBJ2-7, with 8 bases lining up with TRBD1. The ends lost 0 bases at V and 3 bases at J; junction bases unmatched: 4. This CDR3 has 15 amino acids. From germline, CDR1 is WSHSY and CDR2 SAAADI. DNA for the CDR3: TGCGCCAGCAGTGAGTCCTTGGACAGGGTCTACGAGCAGTACTTC. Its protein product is CASSESLDRVYEQYF.

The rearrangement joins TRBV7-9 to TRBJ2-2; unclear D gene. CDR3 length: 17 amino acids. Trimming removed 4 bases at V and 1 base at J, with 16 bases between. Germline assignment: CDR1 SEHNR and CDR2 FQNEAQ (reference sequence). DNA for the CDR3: TGTGCCAGCAGCTATATTTTTCGTACTTTGAACACCGGGGAGCTGTTTTTT. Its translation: CASSYIFRTLNTGELFF.

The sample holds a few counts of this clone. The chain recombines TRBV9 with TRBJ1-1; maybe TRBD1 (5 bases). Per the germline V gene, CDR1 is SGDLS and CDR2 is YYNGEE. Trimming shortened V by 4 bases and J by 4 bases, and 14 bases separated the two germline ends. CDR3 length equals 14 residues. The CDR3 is CASSPGHDLTEAFF. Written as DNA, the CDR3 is TGTGCCAGCAGCCCCGGACACGACCTCACTGAAGCTTTCTTT.

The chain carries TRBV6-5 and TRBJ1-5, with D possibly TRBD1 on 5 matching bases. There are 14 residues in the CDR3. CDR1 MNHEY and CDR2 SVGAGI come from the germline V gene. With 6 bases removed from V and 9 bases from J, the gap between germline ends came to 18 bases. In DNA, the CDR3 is TGTGCCAGCAGATTAAGAGGGGCCTCGGGGCCCCAGCATTTT. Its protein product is CASRLRGASGPQHF.

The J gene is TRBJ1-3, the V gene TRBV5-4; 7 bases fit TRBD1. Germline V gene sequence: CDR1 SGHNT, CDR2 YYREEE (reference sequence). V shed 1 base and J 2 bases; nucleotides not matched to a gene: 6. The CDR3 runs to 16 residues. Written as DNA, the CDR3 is TGTGCCAGCAGCTTGTTAGGGGACAGCACTGGAAACACCATATATTTT. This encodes CASSLLGDSTGNTIYF.

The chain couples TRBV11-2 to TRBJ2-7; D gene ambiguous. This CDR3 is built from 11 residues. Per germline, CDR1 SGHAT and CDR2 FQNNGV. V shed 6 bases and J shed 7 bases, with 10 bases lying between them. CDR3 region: CASSQTPEQYF. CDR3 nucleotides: TGTGCCAGCAGTCAGACCCCAGAGCAGTACTTC.

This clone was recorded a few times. CDR3 in amino acids: CASSLAKGTHTEAFF. The CDR3, as DNA: TGTGCCAGCAGCTTAGCGAAAGGGACCCACACTGAAGCTTTCTTT. The V and J genes are TRBV7-9 and TRBJ1-1; TRBD1 is a possible D gene (5 bases). Germline values: CDR1 SEHNR, CDR2 FQNEAQ (reference sequence). The V end was cut by 0 bases, the J end by 3 bases, with 11 bases between. The CDR3 contains 15 residues.

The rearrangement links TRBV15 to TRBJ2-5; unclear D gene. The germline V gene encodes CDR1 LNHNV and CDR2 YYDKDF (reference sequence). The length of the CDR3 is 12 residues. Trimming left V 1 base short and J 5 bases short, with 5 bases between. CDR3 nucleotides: TGTGCCACCAGCAGAGGTTTGGAGACCCAGTACTTC. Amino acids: CATSRGLETQYF.

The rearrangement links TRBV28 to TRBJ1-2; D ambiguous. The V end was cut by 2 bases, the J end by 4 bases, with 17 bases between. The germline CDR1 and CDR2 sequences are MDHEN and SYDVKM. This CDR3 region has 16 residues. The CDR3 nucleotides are TGTGCCAGCAGTTTAGAACCGGGAACCCGGATCTATGGCTACACCTTC. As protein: CASSLEPGTRIYGYTF.

The CDR3 here is CASSPKDYYEQYF. The CDR3 nucleotides read TGTGCCAGCTCACCAAAGGACTATTACGAGCAGTACTTC. This chain joins TRBV18 and TRBJ2-7; TRBD2 might be the D (6 bases). The CDR3 loop spans 13 amino acids. The V gene's germline CDR1 is KGHSH and CDR2 LQKENI. V was cut by 2 bases and J by 4 bases, with 9 bases left in between.

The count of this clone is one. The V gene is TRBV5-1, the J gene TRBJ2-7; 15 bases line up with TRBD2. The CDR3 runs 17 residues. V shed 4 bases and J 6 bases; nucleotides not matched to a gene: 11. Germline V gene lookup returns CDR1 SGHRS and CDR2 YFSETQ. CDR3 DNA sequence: TGCGCCAGCAGCACCGGACTAGCGGGAGGGTTCTTCGGCGAGCAGTACTTC. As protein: CASSTGLAGGFFGEQYF.

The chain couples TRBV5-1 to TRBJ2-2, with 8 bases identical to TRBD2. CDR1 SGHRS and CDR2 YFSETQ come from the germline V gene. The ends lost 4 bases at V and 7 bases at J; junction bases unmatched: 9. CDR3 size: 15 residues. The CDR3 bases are TGCGCCAGCAGCCCTCCACCGGGGGGGTTCGGGGAGCTGTTTTTT. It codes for CASSPPPGGFGELFF.

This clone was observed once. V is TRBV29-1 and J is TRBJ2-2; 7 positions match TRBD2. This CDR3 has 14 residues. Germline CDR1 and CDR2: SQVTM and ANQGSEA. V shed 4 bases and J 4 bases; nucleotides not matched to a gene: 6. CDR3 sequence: CSVASWEGTGELFF. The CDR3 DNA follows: TGCAGCGTTGCTTCGTGGGAGGGCACCGGGGAGCTGTTTTTT.

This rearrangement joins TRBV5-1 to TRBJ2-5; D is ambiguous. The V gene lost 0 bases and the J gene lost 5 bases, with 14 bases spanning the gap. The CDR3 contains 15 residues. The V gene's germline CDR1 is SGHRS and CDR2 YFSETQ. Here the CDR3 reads CASSLAPAIEETQYF. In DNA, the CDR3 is TGCGCCAGCAGCTTGGCCCCCGCGATCGAGGAGACCCAGTACTTC.

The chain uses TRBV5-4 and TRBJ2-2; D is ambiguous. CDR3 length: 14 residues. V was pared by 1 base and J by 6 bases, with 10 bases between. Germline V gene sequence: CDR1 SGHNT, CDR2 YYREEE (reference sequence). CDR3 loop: CASSLYSAPGELFF. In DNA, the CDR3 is TGTGCCAGCAGCTTGTATTCGGCCCCCGGGGAGCTGTTTTTT.

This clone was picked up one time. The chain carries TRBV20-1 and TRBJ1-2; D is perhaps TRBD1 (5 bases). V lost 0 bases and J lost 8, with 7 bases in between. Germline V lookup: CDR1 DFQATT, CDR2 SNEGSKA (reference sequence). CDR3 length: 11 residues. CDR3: CSARDNRGYTF. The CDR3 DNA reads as TGCAGTGCTAGAGATAACAGGGGCTACACCTTC.

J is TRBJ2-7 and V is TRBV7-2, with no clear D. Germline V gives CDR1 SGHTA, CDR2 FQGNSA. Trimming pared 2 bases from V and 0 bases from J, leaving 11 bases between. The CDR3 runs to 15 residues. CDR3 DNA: TGTGCCAGCAGCTTATATAACACCCGCTCCTACGAGCAGTACTTC. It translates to CASSLYNTRSYEQYF.

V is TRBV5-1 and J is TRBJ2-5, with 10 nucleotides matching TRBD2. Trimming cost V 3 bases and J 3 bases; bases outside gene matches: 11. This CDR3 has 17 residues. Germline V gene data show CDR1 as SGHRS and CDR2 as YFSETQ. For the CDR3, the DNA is TGCGCCAGCAGCTCCAACTCCCTACTAGCGGGAAAAGAGACCCAGTACTTC. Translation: CASSSNSLLAGKETQYF.

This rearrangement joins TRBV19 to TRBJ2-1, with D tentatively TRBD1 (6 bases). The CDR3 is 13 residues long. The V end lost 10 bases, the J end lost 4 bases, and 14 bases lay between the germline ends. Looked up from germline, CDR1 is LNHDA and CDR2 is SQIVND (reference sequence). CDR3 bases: TGTGCCACCGGACAGAGGGCTTACAATGAGCAGTTCTTC. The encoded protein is CATGQRAYNEQFF. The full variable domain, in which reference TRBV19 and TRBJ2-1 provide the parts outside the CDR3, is DGGITQSPKYLFRKEGQNVTLSCEQNLNHDAMYWYRQDPGQGLRLIYYSQIVNDFQKGDIAEGYSVSREKKESFPLTVTSAQKNPTAFYLCATGQRAYNEQFFGPGTRLTVL.

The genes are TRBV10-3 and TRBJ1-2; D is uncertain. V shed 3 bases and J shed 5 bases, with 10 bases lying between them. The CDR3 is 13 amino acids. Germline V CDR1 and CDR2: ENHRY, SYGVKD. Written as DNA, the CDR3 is TGTGCCATCAGTGACGGACGGAATTATGGCTACACCTTC. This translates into CAISDGRNYGYTF.

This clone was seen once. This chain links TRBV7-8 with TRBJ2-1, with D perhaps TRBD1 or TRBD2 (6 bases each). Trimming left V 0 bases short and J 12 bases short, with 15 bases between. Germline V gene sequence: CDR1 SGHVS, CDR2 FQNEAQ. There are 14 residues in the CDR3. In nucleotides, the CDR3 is TGTGCCAGCAGCTTAGCGGGTGGGGGGCCGGTGCAGTTCTTC. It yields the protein CASSLAGGGPVQFF.

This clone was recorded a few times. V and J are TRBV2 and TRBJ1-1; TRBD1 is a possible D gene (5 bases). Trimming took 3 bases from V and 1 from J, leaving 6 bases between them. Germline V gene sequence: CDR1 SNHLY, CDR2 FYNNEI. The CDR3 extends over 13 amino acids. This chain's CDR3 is CASSEDKNTEAFF. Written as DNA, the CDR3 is TGTGCCAGCAGTGAGGACAAGAACACTGAAGCTTTCTTT.

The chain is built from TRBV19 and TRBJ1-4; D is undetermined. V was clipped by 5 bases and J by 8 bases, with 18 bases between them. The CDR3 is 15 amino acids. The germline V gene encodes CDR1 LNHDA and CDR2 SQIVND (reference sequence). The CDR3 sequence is CASSSSPMVAEKLFF. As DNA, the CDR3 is TGTGCCAGTAGTTCTTCCCCCATGGTGGCGGAAAAACTGTTTTTT.

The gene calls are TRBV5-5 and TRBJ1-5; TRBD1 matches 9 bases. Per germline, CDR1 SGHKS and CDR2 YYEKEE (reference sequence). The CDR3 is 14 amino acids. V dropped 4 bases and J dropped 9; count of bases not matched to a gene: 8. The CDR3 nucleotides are TGTGCCAGCAGCCCAGGACAGGGGCAACGGCCCCAGCATTTT. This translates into CASSPGQGQRPQHF. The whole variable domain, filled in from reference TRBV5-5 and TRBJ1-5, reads DAGVTQSPTHLIKTRGQQVTLRCSPISGHKSVSWYQQVLGQGPQFIFQYYEKEERGRGNFPDRFSARQFPNYSSELNVNALLLGDSALYLCASSPGQGQRPQHFGDGTRLSIL.

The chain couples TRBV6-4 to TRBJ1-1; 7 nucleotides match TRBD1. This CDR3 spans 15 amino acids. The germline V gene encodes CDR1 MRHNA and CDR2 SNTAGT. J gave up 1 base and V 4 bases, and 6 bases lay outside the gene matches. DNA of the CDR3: TGTGCCAGCAGTGTTTCAAACAGGGGGAACACTGAAGCTTTCTTT. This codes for CASSVSNRGNTEAFF.

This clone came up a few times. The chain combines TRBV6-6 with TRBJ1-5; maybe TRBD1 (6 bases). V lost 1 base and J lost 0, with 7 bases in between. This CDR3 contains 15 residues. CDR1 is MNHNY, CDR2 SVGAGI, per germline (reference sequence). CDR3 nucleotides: TGTGCCAGCAGTTACTTACAGGGTAGCAATCAGCCCCAGCATTTT. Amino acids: CASSYLQGSNQPQHF.

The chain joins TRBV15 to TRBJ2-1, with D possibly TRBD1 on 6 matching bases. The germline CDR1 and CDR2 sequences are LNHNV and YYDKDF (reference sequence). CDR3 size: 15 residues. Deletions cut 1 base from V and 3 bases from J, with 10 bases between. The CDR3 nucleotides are TGTGCCACCAGCAGAGTAGGGGGTATCTACAATGAGCAGTTCTTC. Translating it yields CATSRVGGIYNEQFF.